The present T cell receptor beta chain was sequenced within a study of blood T cell repertoires in COVID-19. As handled by the study authors: Estimation of nucleated cell counts was performed using reference gene primer amplification. Measured with immunoSEQ multiplex PCR; TCRdb has only the in-frame clones, and not every one. Clonal size and the V and J genes are those of that table, whereas D and trimming came from the DNA. Here the sample spans approximately 70,000 clones, 90% being singletons. The receptor was isolated from a woman between 18 and 29 years old with acute or convalescent COVID-19. The source material was peripheral blood.

In DNA, the CDR3 is TGTGCCAGCAGCTCGGGACTAGCGGGGAGGGAGACCCAGTACTTC. It specifies CASSSGLAGRETQYF. V gene TRBV7-7 combines with J gene TRBJ2-5; 13 nucleotides match TRBD2. V was clipped by 4 bases and J by 5 bases; unmatched bases: 4. Looked up from germline, CDR1 is SSHAT and CDR2 is FNYEAQ (reference sequence). The CDR3 is 15 residues long. Complete variable domain (other parts from reference TRBV7-7 and TRBJ2-5): GAGVSQSPRYKVTKRGQDVTLRCDPISSHATLYWYQQALGQGPEFLTYFNYEAQPDKSGLPSDRFSAERPEGSISTLTIQRTEQRDSAMYRCASSSGLAGRETQYFGPGTRLLVL.